This record covers a single T cell receptor (beta chain). The ends were cut back, 2 bases at V and 2 bases at J, with 16 bases in the middle. Germline V gives CDR1 LGHNA, CDR2 YNFKEQ. The CDR3 has 17 residues. The repertoire was sequenced with immunoSEQ multiplex PCR; TCRdb's copy has only in-frame clones and lacks some. The sample records fewer than 400,000 clones, about 92% being singletons. This study enrolled people aged about 18 to 100 from 20 to 25 US geographic areas. Recovered Cohort 3 donors showed two negative PCRs, clearance, or symptom resolution. This record comes from a study of blood T cell repertoires in COVID-19. Study background: Sites across the United States, Italy and Spain contributed samples from acute and convalescent COVID-19.

This chain joins TRBV4-2 and TRBJ1-5; D may be TRBD1 (6 bases). The source material was PBMCs or T cells enriched from blood (not recorded which). This receptor was taken from a young woman who had recovered from COVID-19. The CDR3 DNA is TGTGCCAGCAGCCAATCCATGGGGGCCGGAGGCAATCAGCCCCAGCATTTT. Its translation: CASSQSMGAGGNQPQHF.